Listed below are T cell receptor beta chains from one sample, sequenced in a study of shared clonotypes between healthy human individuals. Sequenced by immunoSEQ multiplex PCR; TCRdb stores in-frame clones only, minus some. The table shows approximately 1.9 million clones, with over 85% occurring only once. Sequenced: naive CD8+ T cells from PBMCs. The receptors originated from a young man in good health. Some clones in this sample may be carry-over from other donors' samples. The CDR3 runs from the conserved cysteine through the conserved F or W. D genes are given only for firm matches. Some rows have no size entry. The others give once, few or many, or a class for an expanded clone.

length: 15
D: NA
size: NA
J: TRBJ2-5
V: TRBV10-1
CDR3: CASSYPRRAQETQYF
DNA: TGCGCCAGCAGTTACCCTAGGAGGGCCCAAGAGACCCAGTACTTC

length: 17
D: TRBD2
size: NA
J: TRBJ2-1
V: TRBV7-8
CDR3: CASSWGLAGVEDNEQFF
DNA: TGTGCCAGCAGCTGGGGACTAGCGGGAGTCGAAGACAATGAGCAGTTCTTC

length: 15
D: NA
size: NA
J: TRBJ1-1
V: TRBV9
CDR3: CASSVGQLMNTEAFF
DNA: TGTGCCAGCAGCGTAGGTCAGCTTATGAACACTGAAGCTTTCTTT

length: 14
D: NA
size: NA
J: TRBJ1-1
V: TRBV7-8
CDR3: CASSPTGAGTEAFF
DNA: TGTGCCAGCAGCCCGACGGGGGCGGGGACTGAAGCTTTCTTT

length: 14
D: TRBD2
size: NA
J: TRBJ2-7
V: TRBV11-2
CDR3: CASSYGLAGYEQYF
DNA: TGTGCCAGCAGCTACGGACTAGCGGGCTACGAGCAGTACTTC

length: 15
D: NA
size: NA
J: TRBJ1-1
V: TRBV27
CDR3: CASSHGWVANTEAFF
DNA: TGTGCCAGCAGCCATGGCTGGGTCGCTAACACTGAAGCTTTCTTT

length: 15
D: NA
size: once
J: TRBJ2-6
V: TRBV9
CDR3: CASSVSGHGANVLTF
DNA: TGTGCCAGCAGCGTCAGCGGACATGGGGCCAACGTCCTGACTTTC

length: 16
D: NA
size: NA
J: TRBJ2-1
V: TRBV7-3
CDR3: CASSRALAGPYNEQFF
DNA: TGTGCCAGCAGCCGCGCCCTGGCGGGACCCTACAATGAGCAGTTCTTC

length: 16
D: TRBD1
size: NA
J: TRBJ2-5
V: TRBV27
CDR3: CASSFGTGTTQETQYF
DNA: TGTGCCAGCAGTTTCGGGACAGGGACAACACAAGAGACCCAGTACTTC

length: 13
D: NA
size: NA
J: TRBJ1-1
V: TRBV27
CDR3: CASSLAHNTEAFF
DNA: TGTGCCAGCAGTTTAGCCCATAACACTGAAGCTTTCTTT

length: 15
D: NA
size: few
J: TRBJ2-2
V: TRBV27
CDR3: CASSLGRGNTGELFF
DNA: TGTGCCAGCAGTTTAGGGCGGGGGAACACCGGGGAGCTGTTTTTT

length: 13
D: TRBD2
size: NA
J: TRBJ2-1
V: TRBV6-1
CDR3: CASSRTSPNEQFF
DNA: TGTGCCAGCAGTAGGACTAGCCCCAATGAGCAGTTCTTC

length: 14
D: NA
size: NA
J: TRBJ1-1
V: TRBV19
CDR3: CASSIFSGNTEAFF
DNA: TGTGCCAGTAGTATTTTTTCCGGGAACACTGAAGCTTTCTTT

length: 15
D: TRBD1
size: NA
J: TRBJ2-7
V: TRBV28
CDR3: CASSFSSGTGILRYF
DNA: TGTGCCAGCAGTTTCAGCTCCGGGACAGGGATATTACGGTACTTC

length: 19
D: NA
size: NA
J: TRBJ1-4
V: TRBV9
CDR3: CASSVHQGRWLWTNEKLFF
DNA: TGTGCCAGCAGCGTACATCAGGGGCGCTGGTTGTGGACTAATGAAAAACTGTTTTTT

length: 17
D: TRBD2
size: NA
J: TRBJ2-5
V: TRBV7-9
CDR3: CASSLAYRSGVQETQYF
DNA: TGTGCCAGCAGCTTAGCCTACCGGAGCGGGGTCCAAGAGACCCAGTACTTC

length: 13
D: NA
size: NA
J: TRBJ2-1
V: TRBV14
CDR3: CASSPSTQRIGFF
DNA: TGTGCCAGCAGCCCCTCGACTCAAAGGATAGGGTTCTTC

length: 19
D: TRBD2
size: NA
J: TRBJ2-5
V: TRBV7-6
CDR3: CASSPRLRLAVGVPETQYF
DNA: TGTGCCAGCAGCCCGAGGTTGCGACTAGCGGTCGGGGTCCCAGAGACCCAGTACTTC

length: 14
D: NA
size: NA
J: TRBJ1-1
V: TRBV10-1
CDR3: CASSRSKMNTEAFF
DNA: TGCGCCAGCAGTCGATCAAAAATGAACACTGAAGCTTTCTTT

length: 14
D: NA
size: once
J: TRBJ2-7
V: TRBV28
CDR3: CASIKGIADYEQYF
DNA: TGTGCCAGCATAAAGGGGATAGCGGATTACGAGCAGTACTTC